This T cell receptor beta chain was identified in a study of radiotherapy plus CTLA-4 blockade in lung cancer. Overall study: More than 15% of patients responded objectively, and 31% achieved disease control. General study results and limits: Per reports, early blood T cell clone dynamics, plus interferon-beta, forecast response most strongly. Radiotherapy with ipilimumab was followed by blood expansion of tumor-derived clones.

CTLA-4 blockade using ipilimumab, together with focal radiation, was received by patients with chemo-refractory metastatic non-small-cell lung cancer. Concerning this clone: Antigen specificity is unknown.

Clones were sequenced by immunoSEQ multiplex PCR, and TCRdb holds only the in-frame ones, with some missing. Here the sample spans approximately 99,000 clones, about 90% being singletons. Per germline, CDR1 SQVTM and CDR2 ANQGSEA. V was shortened by 6 bases and J by 3 bases, with 9 bases between the two germline ends. The CDR3 contains 11 residues. The input for sequencing was peripheral blood, taken from a patient treated with radiotherapy plus ipilimumab. The sequence derives from a human donor with non-small cell lung cancer that progressed on radiotherapy plus ipilimumab. The chain couples TRBV29-1 to TRBJ2-7; D perhaps matches TRBD2 (5 bases). The DNA of the CDR3 is TGCAGCGTGGGAGACGGCTACGAGCAGTACTTC. Translation gives CSVGDGYEQYF.